This T cell receptor beta chain comes out of a study of cytomegalovirus exposure and HLA in healthy donors. Notes on the study in general: When analyzed later, a missense DCLRE1C variant was found to be linked to TCR beta V- and J-gene trimming.

13 Jbeta primers and 60 Vbeta primers were used for the PCR. Profiling relied on immunoSEQ multiplex PCR, and the TCRdb table lists in-frame clones only, not all of them. This sample yields about 240,000 clones, of which roughly four fifths are seen a single time; about 7.5% belongs to the top ten. CDR3 size: 15 residues. V was clipped by 0 bases and J by 8 bases; unmatched bases: 6. Germline CDR1 reads SGHDT; CDR2 reads YYEEEE. With regard to this clone: Its specificity is not known.

Healthy bone marrow donors formed the donor group. The chain uses TRBV5-6 and TRBJ1-4; 8 positions match TRBD1. This sequence originates from a woman in her sixties or seventies in good health and CMV-seropositive. Sequencing used PBMCs. CDR3 nucleotide sequence: TGTGCCAGCAGCTTGGCCAACAGGGGGGGGGAAAAACTGTTTTTT. Translation: CASSLANRGGEKLFF. Complete variable domain (other parts from reference TRBV5-6 and TRBJ1-4): DAGVTQSPTHLIKTRGQQVTLRCSPKSGHDTVSWYQQALGQGPQFIFQYYEEEERQRGNFPDRFSGHQFPNYSSELNVNALLLGDSALYLCASSLANRGGEKLFFGSGTQLSVL.